This T cell receptor beta chain is drawn from a study of shared clonotypes between healthy human individuals. Trimming stripped 0 bases from V and 8 bases from J, with 6 bases between. Germline V gene sequence: CDR1 SGHRS, CDR2 YFSETQ. This CDR3 contains 13 residues. The assay was immunoSEQ multiplex PCR, and TCRdb's table has in-frame clones only and misses some. This table holds hundreds of thousands of clones, roughly 96% found once. The chain uses TRBV5-1 and TRBJ1-6; possibly TRBD1 for D (5 bases). The sequencing sample was made of memory CD8+ T cells sorted from blood. Subset of the sample: CD45RO+ cells pooled with CCR7-negative TemRA cells. This clonotype was obtained from a man aged 30 to 45 in good health. The CDR3 DNA follows: TGCGCCAGCAGCTTGGCCAGGGATTCACCCCTCCACTTT. Its protein is CASSLARDSPLHF.